A selection of T cell receptor beta chains follows, all from one sample in a study of blood T cell repertoires in COVID-19. Data came from immunoSEQ multiplex PCR; TCRdb stores just in-frame clones and leaves some out. This table has 400,000 to 550,000 clones, 87% appearing once. The sample taken for sequencing was PBMCs or T cells enriched from blood (not recorded which). These receptors originate from a woman in her late teens or twenties with acute COVID-19. Each CDR3 is given with its conserved first and last residue. Fields, in order: V gene, CDR3 protein.

V gene: TRBV9; CDR3 protein: CASSPRTSGYEQYF
V gene: TRBV2; CDR3 protein: CASSENLQETQYF
V gene: TRBV24-1; CDR3 protein: CAVQGPNTETQYF
V gene: TRBV3-1/TRBV3-2; CDR3 protein: CASSQFPGVGNTIYF
V gene: TRBV5-6; CDR3 protein: CASSLGLQETQYF
V gene: TRBV9; CDR3 protein: CASSVGGLAGVIQETQYF
V gene: TRBV2; CDR3 protein: CASSIDRQNNEKLFF
V gene: TRBV10-2; CDR3 protein: CASSETPTGAAASYGYTF
V gene: TRBV19; CDR3 protein: CASSIAPRGEQYF
V gene: TRBV19; CDR3 protein: CASSRTGKGQPQHF
V gene: TRBV27; CDR3 protein: CASSLSGANTGELFF
V gene: TRBV5-5; CDR3 protein: CASSYGTSISYEQYF
V gene: TRBV29-1; CDR3 protein: CSVGTSGYYNEQFF
V gene: TRBV9; CDR3 protein: CASSVAGGQGTDTQYF
V gene: TRBV7-8; CDR3 protein: CASSGGTGINSNQPQHF
V gene: TRBV5-4; CDR3 protein: CASSPEQGTGYEQYF
V gene: TRBV13; CDR3 protein: CASSLLTATNEKLFF
V gene: TRBV20-1; CDR3 protein: CAGTGDGYTF
V gene: TRBV5-5; CDR3 protein: CASSLTSGAAADTQYF
V gene: TRBV19; CDR3 protein: CASSADRGIPNVRKRESSRGEQFF
V gene: TRBV5-1; CDR3 protein: CASSQGGGYTF
V gene: TRBV7-9; CDR3 protein: CASSFKETQYF
V gene: TRBV11-2; CDR3 protein: CASEVAGDYNEQFF
V gene: TRBV21-1; CDR3 protein: CASSPWAPAPYGYTF
V gene: TRBV28; CDR3 protein: CASSLSGTDSYEQYF
V gene: TRBV5-1; CDR3 protein: CASSPDRPSQPQHF
V gene: TRBV4-3; CDR3 protein: CASSQPKRGTEQFF
V gene: TRBV7-8; CDR3 protein: CASSLGTVGNTIYF
V gene: TRBV27; CDR3 protein: CASSSDLYGYTF
V gene: TRBV24-1; CDR3 protein: CARAGGETPVHEQYF
V gene: TRBV9; CDR3 protein: CASSVTGEGNTIYF
V gene: TRBV28; CDR3 protein: CASSKSESSYNEQFF
V gene: TRBV14; CDR3 protein: CASSHSYSYNEQFF
V gene: TRBV2; CDR3 protein: CASIPSPQGVPIIAGNTIYF
V gene: TRBV7-9; CDR3 protein: CASSLVAGYTF
V gene: TRBV21-1; CDR3 protein: CASSKEKAGEDNEQFF
V gene: TRBV11-3; CDR3 protein: CASSLISGDTQYF
V gene: TRBV27; CDR3 protein: CASRTQGANGELFF
V gene: TRBV7-2; CDR3 protein: CASSLVGQTSYEQYF
V gene: TRBV19; CDR3 protein: CASTETVNSPLHF
V gene: TRBV10-3; CDR3 protein: CAISEQEFNQPQHF
V gene: TRBV2; CDR3 protein: CASSPQQGLHNSPLHF
V gene: TRBV19; CDR3 protein: CARSPASGANTGELFF
V gene: TRBV6-2/TRBV6-3; CDR3 protein: CASSLAGSSYNEQFF
V gene: TRBV5-1; CDR3 protein: CASSTGQADGYTF
V gene: TRBV25-1; CDR3 protein: CASKREAAETQYF
V gene: TRBV5-1; CDR3 protein: CASSSFAGRGNEQFF
V gene: TRBV6-2/TRBV6-3; CDR3 protein: CASSFGSGGETQYF
V gene: TRBV7-2; CDR3 protein: CASSLRAGGLDEKLFF
V gene: TRBV20-1; CDR3 protein: CSAASQETQYF
V gene: TRBV23-1; CDR3 protein: CAITSRDRGEKLFF
V gene: TRBV19; CDR3 protein: CATGTSGVQVF
V gene: TRBV19; CDR3 protein: CASSIIYRDSPLHF
V gene: TRBV19; CDR3 protein: CASSILGKANTGELFF
V gene: TRBV6-6; CDR3 protein: CAGRDRAYEQYF
V gene: TRBV21-1; CDR3 protein: CASSNSTGGRCTNEKLFF
V gene: TRBV2; CDR3 protein: CASSEAMSLANYGYTF
V gene: TRBV24-1; CDR3 protein: CATSDFSGVEDTQYF
V gene: TRBV7-6; CDR3 protein: CASSLRGSISYEQYF
V gene: TRBV12-5; CDR3 protein: CASGEGQPQHF